The 20 T cell receptor beta chains below all came from one sample that was sequenced in a study of T cell responses to AZD1222 COVID-19 vaccine. Libraries were prepared by immunoSEQ multiplex PCR; TCRdb keeps only in-frame clonotypes and omits some of them. This table has 95,000 to 150,000 clones, roughly nine tenths appearing once. Here the sequenced sample was peripheral blood, taken on day 0 of AZD1222 vaccination. The source of these receptors is an adult in good health.

The chain combines TRBV14 with TRBJ2-7; 11 nucleotides align to TRBD1. This CDR3 region has 14 residues. V lost 3 bases, J lost 4 bases, and 2 bases stayed unmatched. Germline assignment: CDR1 SGHDN and CDR2 FVKESK. CDR3 coding DNA: TGTGCCAGCAGCCAGGGGGACAGGGGGTACGAGCAGTACTTC. It translates to CASSQGDRGYEQYF.

The gene calls are TRBV10-3 and TRBJ1-2, with D unresolved. The V end lost 2 bases, the J end lost 6 bases, and 10 bases lay between the germline ends. Germline V gene sequence: CDR1 ENHRY, CDR2 SYGVKD. The CDR3 totals 13 residues. The CDR3 region has the DNA TGTGCCATCAGTGAGAAGAGAATGGATGGCTACACCTTC. As protein: CAISEKRMDGYTF.

The chain carries TRBV29-1 and TRBJ1-4; D is unresolved. The CDR3 runs 13 residues. The V gene's germline CDR1 is SQVTM and CDR2 ANQGSEA. The V and J ends lost 7 bases and 0 bases respectively, with 9 bases between them. The CDR3 bases are TGCAGCGCCGCAAGGACAACTAATGAAAAACTGTTTTTT. This encodes CSAARTTNEKLFF.

The V call is TRBV18, the J call TRBJ1-1; D perhaps matches TRBD1 (6 bases). The CDR3 runs 15 residues. Per germline, CDR1 KGHSH and CDR2 LQKENI. Trimming shortened V by 2 bases and J by 6 bases, and 16 bases separated the two germline ends. CDR3 amino acids: CASSPNGQPTPEAFF. The CDR3 region has the DNA TGTGCCAGCTCACCAAACGGACAGCCGACTCCTGAAGCTTTCTTT.

CDR3 sequence (DNA): TGTGCCAGCGGCGGACCGGAGAACACCGGGGAGCTGTTTTTT. Protein product: CASGGPENTGELFF. J is TRBJ2-2 and V is TRBV7-9; D is undetermined. V dropped 8 bases and J dropped 1 base, with 11 bases sitting between them. Germline V gene sequence: CDR1 SEHNR, CDR2 FQNEAQ (reference sequence). The CDR3 is made up of 14 amino acids.

This rearrangement joins TRBV6-5 to TRBJ1-6; 8 bases match TRBD1. The CDR3 loop spans 15 amino acids. The germline V gene has CDR1 MNHEY and CDR2 SVGAGI. V shed 5 bases, J shed 4 bases, and the junction held 4 bases outside the gene matches. CDR3 DNA: TGTGCCAGCAGTCCCAGGGGGCTTTATAATTCACCCCTCCACTTT. Translated, it gives CASSPRGLYNSPLHF.

The rearrangement links TRBV5-4 to TRBJ2-1; tentatively, D is TRBD2 (5 bases). Trimming removed 2 bases from V and 3 bases from J, with 18 bases in between. The CDR3 sequence is 17 residues long. Germline V gene sequence: CDR1 SGHNT, CDR2 YYREEE (reference sequence). CDR3 loop: CASSLGTGTLIYNEQFF. CDR3 in DNA: TGTGCCAGCAGCTTAGGAACGGGAACTCTTATCTACAATGAGCAGTTCTTC. Supplemented by reference TRBV5-4 and TRBJ2-1, the full variable domain reads ETGVTQSPTHLIKTRGQQVTLRCSSQSGHNTVSWYQQALGQGPQFIFQYYREEENGRGNFPPRFSGLQFPNYSSELNVNALELDDSALYLCASSLGTGTLIYNEQFFGPGTRLTVL.

The V gene is TRBV9, the J gene TRBJ1-4; no clear D gene. V was trimmed by 1 base and J by 4 bases, leaving 8 bases between them. The length of the CDR3 is 14 residues. Germline CDR1 is SGDLS and CDR2 is YYNGEE. CDR3 amino acids: CASSVLGNNEKLFF. DNA of the CDR3: TGTGCCAGCAGCGTACTGGGGAATAATGAAAAACTGTTTTTT.

J is TRBJ1-5 and V is TRBV25-1; 9 bases are a match to TRBD1. Germline V lookup: CDR1 MGHDK, CDR2 SYGVNS. This CDR3 has 18 residues. V was clipped by 2 bases and J by 0 bases; unmatched bases: 8. The CDR3 nucleotides are TGTGCCAGCAGTGAAATTTCTGGGACAGGGAATAGCAATCAGCCCCAGCATTTT. It yields the protein CASSEISGTGNSNQPQHF.

In this sample, this clone turned up a few times. The chain employs TRBV3-1 (or the pseudogene TRBV3-2) and TRBJ1-2, with 8 bases fitting TRBD1. V lost 0 bases to trimming and J lost 8 bases; unmatched junction nucleotides: 5. The length of the CDR3 is 14 residues. Germline V gene lookup returns CDR1 LGHDT and CDR2 YNNKEL (reference sequence). The CDR3 bases are TGTGCCAGCAGCCAAGAAGCGGCAGGGGGCGGCTACACCTTC. It translates to CASSQEAAGGGYTF.

This rearrangement joins TRBV3-1 (or the pseudogene TRBV3-2) to TRBJ2-7; unclear D gene. The germline CDR1 and CDR2 sequences are LGHDT and YNNKEL (reference sequence). Trimming shortened V by 2 bases and J by 4 bases, and 6 bases separated the two germline ends. CDR3 size: 12 residues. The CDR3: CASSQISYEQYF. The DNA for the CDR3 is TGTGCCAGCAGCCAAATTAGTTACGAGCAGTACTTC.

The V gene is TRBV7-8, the J gene TRBJ2-1; 9 nucleotides agree with TRBD2. Germline V gene data show CDR1 as SGHVS and CDR2 as FQNEAQ. Trimming cost V 5 bases and J 11 bases; bases outside gene matches: 4. This CDR3 comprises 12 residues. DNA of the CDR3: TGTGCCAGCAGCCCCAGCGGGGGGCAGCAGTTCTTC. Translated, it gives CASSPSGGQQFF.

The chain joins TRBV2 to TRBJ1-6; 8 positions match TRBD1. Per the germline V gene, CDR1 is SNHLY and CDR2 is FYNNEI. V was pared by 6 bases and J by 10 bases, with 14 bases of the junction left unmatched. This CDR3 contains 16 residues. In DNA form, the CDR3 reads TGTGCCAGCAGCCCAACTCGGACAGGGTCAGGCTCACCCCTCCACTTT. It codes for CASSPTRTGSGSPLHF.

This clone was counted only a few times. The V gene is TRBV12-3 or TRBV12-4, the J gene TRBJ2-7; D not certain. Trimming took 3 bases from V and 4 from J, leaving 7 bases between them. This CDR3 comprises 12 residues. CDR3 DNA: TGTGCCAGCAGTTTCGGACGGTACGAGCAGTACTTC. This gives the protein CASSFGRYEQYF.

This clone was seen a single time. The chain employs TRBV2 and TRBJ2-1, with 10 positions matching TRBD2. The CDR3 has 14 amino acids. Germline values: CDR1 SNHLY, CDR2 FYNNEI. Trimming at V came to 7 bases and at J to 4 bases, leaving 4 bases not matched to a gene. The CDR3 DNA sequence: TGTGCCAGCAACCCTAGCGGGGGTTACAATGAGCAGTTCTTC. Protein product: CASNPSGGYNEQFF.

V is TRBV28 and J is TRBJ2-7; a weak D match, TRBD1 (6 bases). CDR1 and CDR2 (germline): MDHEN, SYDVKM. Between the trimmed V and J ends, which lost 8 bases and 3 bases, there was a span of 17 bases. This CDR3 has 14 amino acids. As DNA, the CDR3 is TGTGCCAGCGCGATACCGGGACACAACTACGAGCAGTACTTC. Protein: CASAIPGHNYEQYF.

The chain employs TRBV29-1 and TRBJ2-7, with D possibly being TRBD1 (5 bases). Germline-derived CDR1 and CDR2 are SQVTM and ANQGSEA. The CDR3 length is 11 residues. Trimming shortened V by 6 bases and J by 6 bases, and 12 bases separated the two germline ends. In DNA form, the CDR3 reads TGCAGCGTCGTACAGGTTTCCGAGCAGTACTTC. Its translation is CSVVQVSEQYF.

The CDR3 nucleotides read TGTGCCTGGACGAGGCAGGGGCCAGATACGCAGTATTTT. It specifies CAWTRQGPDTQYF. The J gene is TRBJ2-3, the V gene TRBV30, with D perhaps TRBD1 (6 bases). The V gene's germline CDR1 is GTSNPN and CDR2 SVGIG (reference sequence). The CDR3 covers 13 residues. The V end lost 4 bases, the J end lost 4 bases, and 12 bases lay between the germline ends.

The rearrangement uses TRBV9 and TRBJ1-1; 8 bases are shared with TRBD1. Germline trimming cut 7 bases from V and 3 bases from J; bases unmatched to any gene: 14. The CDR3 has 16 amino acids. Germline-derived CDR1 and CDR2 are SGDLS and YYNGEE. CDR3: CASLRQGPMGDTEAFF. The CDR3 DNA reads as TGTGCCAGCCTACGACAGGGGCCAATGGGGGACACTGAAGCTTTCTTT.

Here the CDR3 DNA reads TGTGCCAGCAGTTACCGGGGGTCTAATGAAAAACTGTTTTTT. Amino acids: CASSYRGSNEKLFF. The rearrangement uses TRBV6-5 and TRBJ1-4; TRBD1 might be the D (5 bases). V lost 2 bases and J lost 3, with 7 bases in between. This CDR3 spans 14 amino acids. In germline, CDR1 is MNHEY, CDR2 SVGAGI.